A selection of T cell receptor beta chains follows, all from one sample in a study of blood T cells in healthy people across ages. Each CDR3 protein is one row after TCRdb ran MiXCR on the 5' RACE reads. The sample holds 800,000 to 950,000 distinct CDR3 sequences; approximately 32% are singletons and the top ten take more than 8.5%. This same sample was also taken into another study, of T cells of mothers and their children.

Material: blood. The source of these receptors is a woman aged 40-49 years in good health. The CDR3 runs from the conserved cysteine through the conserved F or W. Fields, in order: V gene, clone size, J gene, D gene, CDR3 protein, CDR3 DNA. The D gene is left open where the match is weak. Clone size appears in some rows only: once, few, many, or a class for an expanded clone.

V: TRBV18
size: NA
J: TRBJ1-5
D: NA
CDR3: CASSASQGGGNQPQHF
DNA: TGTGCCAGCTCAGCCTCACAGGGTGGGGGGAATCAGCCCCAGCATTTT

V: TRBV28
size: NA
J: TRBJ2-7
D: NA
CDR3: CASSPPPRGARYEQYF
DNA: TGTGCCAGCAGTCCGCCCCCTCGGGGGGCAAGGTACGAGCAGTACTTC

V: TRBV7-2
size: NA
J: TRBJ2-1
D: NA
CDR3: CASSRDKAHEQFF
DNA: TGTGCCAGCAGCAGGGACAAGGCACATGAGCAGTTCTTC

V: TRBV7-8
size: NA
J: TRBJ2-7
D: TRBD1
CDR3: CASSLSGAWDRINEQYF
DNA: TGTGCCAGCAGCCTCTCTGGGGCGTGGGACAGGATAAACGAGCAGTACTTC

V: TRBV7-3
size: few
J: TRBJ2-7
D: TRBD2
CDR3: CASSPGPPSGGYYNEQYF
DNA: TGTGCCAGCAGTCCCGGTCCTCCTAGCGGGGGGTACTACAATGAGCAGTACTTC

V: TRBV10-3
size: many
J: TRBJ2-7
D: NA
CDR3: CATGGGDEQYF
DNA: TGTGCCACGGGCGGTGGAGACGAGCAGTACTTC

V: TRBV6-1
size: NA
J: TRBJ1-5
D: NA
CDR3: CASSEALTEHSNQPRHF
DNA: TGTGCCAGCAGTGAAGCGCTGACAGAGCATAGCAATCAGCCCCGGCATTTT

V: TRBV29-1
size: NA
J: TRBJ1-2
D: NA
CDR3: CSVEVDGYTF
DNA: TGCAGCGTTGAAGTTGACGGCTACACCTTC

V: TRBV29-1
size: NA
J: TRBJ1-1
D: NA
CDR3: CSAEGSVTEAFF
DNA: TGCAGCGCTGAGGGGAGTGTGACTGAAGCTTTCTTT

V: TRBV28
size: few
J: TRBJ2-2
D: NA
CDR3: CASSSRGSRGGELFF
DNA: TGTGCCAGCAGTTCCCGGGGCTCGCGGGGCGGGGAGCTGTTTTTT

V: TRBV12-3/TRBV12-4
size: NA
J: TRBJ1-1
D: NA
CDR3: CASSFIRGLNTEAFF
DNA: TGTGCCAGCAGTTTCATTAGGGGCCTGAACACTGAAGCTTTCTTT

V: TRBV30
size: few
J: TRBJ1-2
D: NA
CDR3: CASTWAYGYTF
DNA: TGTGCCTCGACATGGGCGTATGGCTACACCTTC

V: TRBV20-1
size: many
J: TRBJ1-2
D: TRBD1
CDR3: CSAQGEGYGYTF
DNA: TGCAGTGCTCAGGGGGAGGGCTATGGCTACACCTTC

V: TRBV9
size: many
J: TRBJ2-5
D: TRBD2
CDR3: CASSRHSGDLQETQYF
DNA: TGTGCCAGCAGCAGACATAGCGGGGACCTACAAGAGACCCAGTACTTC

V: TRBV7-9
size: few
J: TRBJ2-2
D: NA
CDR3: CAPQSPIETGELFF
DNA: TGTGCCCCTCAGAGTCCCATTGAGACCGGGGAGCTGTTTTTT

V: TRBV9
size: many
J: TRBJ2-1
D: NA
CDR3: CASSPGGTANEQFF
DNA: TGTGCCAGCAGCCCTGGAGGGACAGCCAATGAGCAGTTCTTC

V: TRBV6-2/TRBV6-3
size: NA
J: TRBJ2-7
D: NA
CDR3: CASRVGPTSTYEQYF
DNA: TGTGCCAGCAGGGTGGGGCCAACTTCGACCTACGAGCAGTACTTC

V: TRBV12-3/TRBV12-4
size: NA
J: TRBJ1-2
D: NA
CDR3: CASVDRTTLYGYTF
DNA: TGTGCCAGCGTGGACCGAACAACTCTCTATGGCTACACCTTC

V: TRBV9
size: NA
J: TRBJ2-3
D: TRBD2
CDR3: CASNLAGVNTDTQYF
DNA: TGTGCCAGCAACCTAGCGGGGGTGAACACAGATACGCAGTATTTT

V: TRBV4-1
size: NA
J: TRBJ2-7
D: NA
CDR3: CASSLDGNTHEQYF
DNA: TGCGCCAGCAGCCTAGACGGGAACACCCACGAGCAGTACTTC

V: TRBV20-1
size: NA
J: TRBJ2-1
D: TRBD2
CDR3: CSAGLAGGLGEQFF
DNA: TGCAGTGCCGGACTAGCGGGGGGGCTTGGTGAGCAGTTCTTC

V: TRBV2
size: NA
J: TRBJ1-3
D: NA
CDR3: CASSEDRGRGNTIYF
DNA: TGTGCCAGCAGTGAAGATAGGGGGAGAGGAAACACCATATATTTT

V: TRBV24-1
size: many
J: TRBJ2-1
D: NA
CDR3: CATSDRSVDQGNRNEQFF
DNA: TGTGCCACCAGTGATAGAAGCGTTGACCAGGGAAATAGGAATGAGCAGTTCTTC

V: TRBV7-9
size: NA
J: TRBJ2-3
D: NA
CDR3: CASSLAAIRTDTQYF
DNA: TGTGCCAGCAGCTTAGCGGCTATAAGAACAGATACGCAGTATTTT